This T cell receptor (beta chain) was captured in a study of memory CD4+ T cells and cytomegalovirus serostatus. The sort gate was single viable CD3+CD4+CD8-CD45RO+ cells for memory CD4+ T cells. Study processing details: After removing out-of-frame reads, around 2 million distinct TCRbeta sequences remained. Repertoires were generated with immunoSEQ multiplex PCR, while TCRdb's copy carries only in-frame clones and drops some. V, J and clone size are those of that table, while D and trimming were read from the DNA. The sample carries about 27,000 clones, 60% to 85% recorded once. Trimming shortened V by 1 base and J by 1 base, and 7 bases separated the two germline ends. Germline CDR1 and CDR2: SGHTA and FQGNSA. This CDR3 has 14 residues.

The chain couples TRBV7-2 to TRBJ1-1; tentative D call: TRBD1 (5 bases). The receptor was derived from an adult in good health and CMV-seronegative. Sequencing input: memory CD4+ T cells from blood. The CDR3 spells CASSLGGWNTEAFF. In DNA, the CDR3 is TGTGCCAGCAGCTTAGGGGGCTGGAACACTGAAGCTTTCTTT.